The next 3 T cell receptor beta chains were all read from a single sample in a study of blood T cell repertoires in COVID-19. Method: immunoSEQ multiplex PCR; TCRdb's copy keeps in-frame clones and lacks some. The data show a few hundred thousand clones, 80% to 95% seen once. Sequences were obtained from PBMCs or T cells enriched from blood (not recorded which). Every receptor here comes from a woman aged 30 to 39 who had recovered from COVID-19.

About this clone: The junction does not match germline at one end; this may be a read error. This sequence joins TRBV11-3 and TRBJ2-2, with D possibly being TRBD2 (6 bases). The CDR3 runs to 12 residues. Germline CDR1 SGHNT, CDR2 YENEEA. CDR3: CASSLIPGGLFF. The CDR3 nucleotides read TGTGCCAGCAGCTTAATCCCCGGGGGGCTGTTTTTT.

The CDR3 loop is CASWTSGRTDTQYF. The CDR3 DNA follows: TGTGCCAGTTGGACTAGCGGACGCACAGATACGCAGTATTTT. The chain recombines TRBV6-5 with TRBJ2-3, with 10 bases that match TRBD2. V dropped 9 bases and J dropped 1; count of bases not matched to a gene: 4. This CDR3 spans 14 amino acids. CDR1 is MNHEY, CDR2 SVGAGI, per germline.

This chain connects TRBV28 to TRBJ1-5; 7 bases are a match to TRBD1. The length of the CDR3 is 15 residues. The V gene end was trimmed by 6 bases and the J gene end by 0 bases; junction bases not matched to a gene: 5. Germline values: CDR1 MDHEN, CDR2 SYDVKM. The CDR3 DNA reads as TGTGCCAGCAGGGAGGGACAGAATAGCAATCAGCCCCAGCATTTT. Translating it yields CASREGQNSNQPQHF.